This T cell receptor (beta chain) is drawn from a study of shared clonotypes between healthy human individuals. Study-wide results and limits: Expectations were that clonotype sharing among donors would be affected by sequencing depth.

A note on this clone: The antigen is not known.

The method was immunoSEQ multiplex PCR; TCRdb's version includes in-frame clones alone and lacks a portion of them. The sample yields 2.3 million or so clones, 90% to 95% seen once. The CDR3 spans 13 residues. The germline V gene has CDR1 MNHNS and CDR2 SASEGT. V was shortened by 5 bases and J by 2 bases, with 9 bases between the two germline ends. The donor cohort consisted entirely of Caucasian adults residing in Nashville, Tennessee. The specimen sequenced was naive CD4+ T cells from PBMCs. The subset here: CD45RA+ positively selected. This sequence was found in a young man in good health. Some clones in this sample may be carry-over from other donors' samples. The V and J genes are TRBV6-1 and TRBJ1-2; D may be TRBD1 (6 bases). Here the CDR3 DNA reads TGTGCCAGCAGTACTGGACAGAACTATGGCTACACCTTC. Translated: CASSTGQNYGYTF.